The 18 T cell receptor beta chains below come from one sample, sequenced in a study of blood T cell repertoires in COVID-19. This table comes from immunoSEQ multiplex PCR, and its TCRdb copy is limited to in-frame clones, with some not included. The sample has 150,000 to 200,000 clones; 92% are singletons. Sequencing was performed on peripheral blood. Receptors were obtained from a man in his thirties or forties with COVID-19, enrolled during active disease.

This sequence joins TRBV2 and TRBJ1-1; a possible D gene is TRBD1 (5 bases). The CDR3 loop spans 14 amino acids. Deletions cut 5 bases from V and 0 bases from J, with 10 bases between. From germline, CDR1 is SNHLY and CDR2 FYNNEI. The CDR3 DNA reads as TGTGCCAGCAGTCGACAGAACATGAACACTGAAGCTTTCTTT. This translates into CASSRQNMNTEAFF.

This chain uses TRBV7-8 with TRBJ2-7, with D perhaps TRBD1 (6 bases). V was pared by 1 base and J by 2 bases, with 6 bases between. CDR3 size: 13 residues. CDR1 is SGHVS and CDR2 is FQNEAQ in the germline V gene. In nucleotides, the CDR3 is TGTGCCAGCAGCTTAGGGGGGCCCTACGAGCAGTACTTC. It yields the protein CASSLGGPYEQYF.

CDR3 in amino acids: CASRGQGTVYNSPLHF. For the CDR3, the DNA is TGTGCCAGTAGAGGACAGGGAACGGTCTATAATTCACCCCTCCACTTT. The chain recombines TRBV19 with TRBJ1-6; TRBD1 matches 8 bases. Germline CDR1 and CDR2: LNHDA and SQIVND (reference sequence). This CDR3 region has 16 residues. The V gene end was trimmed by 6 bases and the J gene end by 3 bases; junction bases not matched to a gene: 7.

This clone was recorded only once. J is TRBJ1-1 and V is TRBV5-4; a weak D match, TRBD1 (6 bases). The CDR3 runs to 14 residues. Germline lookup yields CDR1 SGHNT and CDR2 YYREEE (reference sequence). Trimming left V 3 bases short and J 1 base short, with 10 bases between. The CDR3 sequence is CASSSGQRNTEAFF. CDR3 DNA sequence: TGTGCCAGCAGCTCCGGACAGCGGAACACTGAAGCTTTCTTT.

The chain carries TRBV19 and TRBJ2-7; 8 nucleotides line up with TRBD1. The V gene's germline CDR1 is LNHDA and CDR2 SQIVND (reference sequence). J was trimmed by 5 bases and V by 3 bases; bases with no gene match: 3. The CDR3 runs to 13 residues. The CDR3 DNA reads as TGTGCCAGTAGTATGGCAGGGGGCCACGAGCAGTACTTC. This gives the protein CASSMAGGHEQYF.

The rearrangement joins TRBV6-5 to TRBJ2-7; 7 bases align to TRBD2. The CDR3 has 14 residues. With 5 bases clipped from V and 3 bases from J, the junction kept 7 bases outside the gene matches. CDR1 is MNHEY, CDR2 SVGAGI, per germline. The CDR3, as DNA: TGTGCCAGCAGTACCCCGGGAGGAGGCTACGAGCAGTACTTC. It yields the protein CASSTPGGGYEQYF.

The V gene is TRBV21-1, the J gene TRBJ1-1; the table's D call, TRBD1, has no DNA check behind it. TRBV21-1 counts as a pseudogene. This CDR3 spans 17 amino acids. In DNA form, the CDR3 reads TGTGCCAGCAGCAAGGAGAAGGCAGGGGGCATGAACACTGAAGCTTTCTTT. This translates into CASSKEKAGGMNTEAFF.

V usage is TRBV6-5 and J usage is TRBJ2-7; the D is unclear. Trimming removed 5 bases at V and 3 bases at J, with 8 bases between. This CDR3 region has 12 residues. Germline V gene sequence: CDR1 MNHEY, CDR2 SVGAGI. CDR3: CASSTRGYEQYF. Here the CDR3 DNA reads TGTGCCAGCAGTACACGCGGCTACGAGCAGTACTTC.

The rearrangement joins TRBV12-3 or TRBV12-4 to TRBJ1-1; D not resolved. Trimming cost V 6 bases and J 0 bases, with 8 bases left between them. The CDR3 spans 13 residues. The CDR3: CASSGLMNTEAFF. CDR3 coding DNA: TGTGCCAGCAGCGGACTGATGAACACTGAAGCTTTCTTT.

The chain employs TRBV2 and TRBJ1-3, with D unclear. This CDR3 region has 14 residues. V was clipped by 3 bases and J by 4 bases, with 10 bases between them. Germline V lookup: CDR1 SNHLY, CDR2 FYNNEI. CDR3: CASSDGFTGNTIYF. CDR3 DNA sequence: TGTGCCAGCAGTGACGGGTTCACAGGAAACACCATATATTTT.

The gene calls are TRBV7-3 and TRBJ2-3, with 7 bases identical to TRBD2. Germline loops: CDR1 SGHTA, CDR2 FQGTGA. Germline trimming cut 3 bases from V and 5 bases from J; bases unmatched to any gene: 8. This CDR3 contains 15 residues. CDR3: CASSLGGSAGDTQYF. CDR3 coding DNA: TGTGCCAGCAGCTTGGGCGGGAGCGCGGGAGATACGCAGTATTTT.

The CDR3 is CASSFQGGAEAFF. As DNA, the CDR3 is TGTGCCAGCAGCTTCCAGGGAGGCGCTGAAGCTTTCTTT. The V and J genes are TRBV5-5 and TRBJ1-1, with D perhaps matching TRBD1 (5 bases). CDR3 size: 13 residues. The ends were cut back, 2 bases at V and 6 bases at J, with 11 bases in the middle. Looked up from germline, CDR1 is SGHKS and CDR2 is YYEKEE (reference sequence). Full variable domain (outside the CDR3, taken from reference TRBV5-5 and TRBJ1-1): DAGVTQSPTHLIKTRGQQVTLRCSPISGHKSVSWYQQVLGQGPQFIFQYYEKEERGRGNFPDRFSARQFPNYSSELNVNALLLGDSALYLCASSFQGGAEAFFGQGTRLTVV.

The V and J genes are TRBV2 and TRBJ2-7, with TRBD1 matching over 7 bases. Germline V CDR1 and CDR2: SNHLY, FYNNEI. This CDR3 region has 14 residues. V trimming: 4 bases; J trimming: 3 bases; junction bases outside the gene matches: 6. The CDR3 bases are TGTGCCAGCAGTGGGGGGACAGTAGACTACGAGCAGTACTTC. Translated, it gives CASSGGTVDYEQYF.

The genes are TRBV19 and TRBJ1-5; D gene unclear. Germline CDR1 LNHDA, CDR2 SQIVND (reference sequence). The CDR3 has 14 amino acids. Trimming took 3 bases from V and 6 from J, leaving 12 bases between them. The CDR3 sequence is CASSITEGRQPQHF. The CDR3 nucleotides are TGTGCCAGTAGTATCACGGAGGGCCGTCAGCCCCAGCATTTT.

The CDR3 loop is CAISDDRARYEQYF. The CDR3 DNA is TGTGCCATCAGTGATGACAGGGCTCGGTACGAGCAGTACTTC. The chain employs TRBV10-3 and TRBJ2-7, with 7 bases identical to TRBD1. The V gene end was trimmed by 3 bases and the J gene end by 4 bases; junction bases not matched to a gene: 6. This CDR3 has 14 residues. Germline-derived CDR1 and CDR2 are ENHRY and SYGVKD.

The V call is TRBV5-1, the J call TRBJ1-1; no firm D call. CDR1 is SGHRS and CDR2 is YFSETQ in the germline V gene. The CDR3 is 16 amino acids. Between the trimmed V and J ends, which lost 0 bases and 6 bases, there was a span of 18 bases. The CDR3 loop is CASSLAGTNRRPEAFF. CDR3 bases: TGCGCCAGCAGCTTGGCCGGAACCAACAGACGGCCTGAAGCTTTCTTT.

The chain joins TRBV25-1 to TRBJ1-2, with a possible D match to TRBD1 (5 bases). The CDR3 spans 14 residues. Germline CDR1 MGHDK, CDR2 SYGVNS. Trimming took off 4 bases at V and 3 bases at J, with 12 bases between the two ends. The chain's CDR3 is CASSGEGSYYGYTF. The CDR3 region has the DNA TGTGCCAGCAGTGGGGAGGGGAGTTACTATGGCTACACCTTC.

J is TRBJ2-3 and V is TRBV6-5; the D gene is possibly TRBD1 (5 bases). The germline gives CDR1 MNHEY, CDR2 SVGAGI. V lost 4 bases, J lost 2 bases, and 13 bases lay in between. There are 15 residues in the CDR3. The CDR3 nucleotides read TGTGCCAGCAGTTCCCAGGGCTTTTACACAGATACGCAGTATTTT. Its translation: CASSSQGFYTDTQYF.